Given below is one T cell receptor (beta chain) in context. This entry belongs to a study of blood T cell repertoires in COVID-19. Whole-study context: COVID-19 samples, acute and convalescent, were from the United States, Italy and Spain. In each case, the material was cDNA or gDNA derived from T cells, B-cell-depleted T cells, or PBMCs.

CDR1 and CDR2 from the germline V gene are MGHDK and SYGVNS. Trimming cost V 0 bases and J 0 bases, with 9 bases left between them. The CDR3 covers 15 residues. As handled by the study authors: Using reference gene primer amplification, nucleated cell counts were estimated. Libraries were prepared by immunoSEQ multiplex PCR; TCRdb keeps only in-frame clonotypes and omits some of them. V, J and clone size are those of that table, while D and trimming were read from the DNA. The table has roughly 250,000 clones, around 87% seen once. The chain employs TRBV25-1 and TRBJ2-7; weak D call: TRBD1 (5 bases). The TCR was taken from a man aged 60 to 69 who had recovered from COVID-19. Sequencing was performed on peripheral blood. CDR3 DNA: TGTGCCAGCAGTGAATATACAGGAAGCTCCTACGAGCAGTACTTC. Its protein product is CASSEYTGSSYEQYF.